These 28 T cell receptor beta chains came from one sample sequenced in a study of blood T cell repertoires in COVID-19. Sequencing used immunoSEQ multiplex PCR; TCRdb keeps in-frame clones, though not all of them. The sample lists a few hundred thousand clones, around nine tenths seen once, with approximately 4% in the top ten. The source material was peripheral blood. The receptors come from a woman between 45 and 65 years old with active or convalescent COVID-19.

J is TRBJ2-2 and V is TRBV6-5; D ambiguous. The CDR3 spans 12 residues. The V gene's germline CDR1 is MNHEY and CDR2 SVGAGI. The V and J ends lost 2 bases and 6 bases respectively, with 4 bases between them. The CDR3 DNA reads as TGTGCCAGCAGTTACCGTCCCGGGGAGCTGTTTTTT. It translates to CASSYRPGELFF.

The rearrangement joins TRBV6-4 to TRBJ1-2; tentatively, D is TRBD1 (6 bases). The CDR3 is made up of 16 amino acids. Looked up from germline, CDR1 is MRHNA and CDR2 is SNTAGT. V lost 0 bases and J lost 8, with 19 bases in between. Here the CDR3 reads CASSDSRRATGEGYTF. As DNA, the CDR3 is TGTGCCAGCAGTGACTCGAGGCGCGCGACAGGTGAAGGCTACACCTTC.

The V call is TRBV19, the J call TRBJ2-5, with 9 bases identical to TRBD2. This CDR3 region has 15 residues. V shed 5 bases and J 7 bases; nucleotides not matched to a gene: 11. The germline CDR1 and CDR2 sequences are LNHDA and SQIVND (reference sequence). In nucleotides, the CDR3 is TGTGCCAGTAGTCAGGCGGGAGGGCCGGATGGGACCCAGTACTTC. It is translated as CASSQAGGPDGTQYF.

The chain combines TRBV4-1 with TRBJ2-2; D is possibly TRBD1 (6 bases). The V end was cut by 2 bases, the J end by 3 bases, with 10 bases between. CDR1 is MGHRA, CDR2 YSYEKL, per germline. The CDR3 runs to 15 residues. As DNA, the CDR3 is TGCGCCAGCAGCCAAAGAGGGGGATACACCGGGGAGCTGTTTTTT. Translating gives CASSQRGGYTGELFF.

The J gene is TRBJ2-7, the V gene TRBV28; 9 bases align to TRBD2. The CDR3 runs 14 residues. Germline assignment: CDR1 MDHEN and CDR2 SYDVKM. Trimming removed 7 bases from V and 4 bases from J; junction bases left unmatched: 8. The CDR3, as DNA: TGTGCCAGCATCGGTCCTAGCGGGATGTACGAGCAGTACTTC. Residues: CASIGPSGMYEQYF.

V usage is TRBV27 and J usage is TRBJ1-6, with D unresolved. Germline CDR1 reads MNHEY; CDR2 reads SMNVEV (reference sequence). V was pared by 2 bases and J by 10 bases, with 12 bases between. This CDR3 spans 14 amino acids. This CDR3 is CASSLGPNGSPLHF. CDR3 DNA: TGTGCCAGCAGTTTAGGCCCAAATGGCTCACCCCTCCACTTT.

J is TRBJ1-5 and V is TRBV5-8; TRBD1 is a possible D gene (6 bases). The V end lost 1 base, the J end lost 0 bases, and 11 bases lay between the germline ends. The CDR3 length is 16 residues. CDR1 SGHTS and CDR2 YDEGEE come from the germline V gene. The CDR3 is CASSLWGLYSNQPQHF. Here the CDR3 DNA reads TGTGCCAGCAGCTTGTGGGGGCTATATAGCAATCAGCCCCAGCATTTT. The whole variable domain, filled in from reference TRBV5-8 and TRBJ1-5, reads EAGVTQSPTHLIKTRGQQATLRCSPISGHTSVYWYQQALGLGLQFLLWYDEGEERNRGNFPPRFSGRQFPNYSSELNVNALELEDSALYLCASSLWGLYSNQPQHFGDGTRLSIL.

V is TRBV11-1 and J is TRBJ2-7; no clear D. In germline, CDR1 is SGHAT, CDR2 FQDESV (reference sequence). CDR3 length: 13 residues. Deletions cut 6 bases from V and 3 bases from J, with 12 bases between. This chain's CDR3 is CASRDNGLYEQYF. Here the CDR3 DNA reads TGTGCCAGCAGAGACAACGGCCTCTACGAGCAGTACTTC.

This clone appeared a single time. The chain recombines TRBV24-1 with TRBJ1-3; 7 bases are shared with TRBD1. With 3 bases clipped from V and 8 bases from J, the junction kept 15 bases outside the gene matches. This CDR3 comprises 17 residues. Germline assignment: CDR1 KGHDR and CDR2 SFDVKD. CDR3 sequence reads: CATSDNRPQGGGYTIYF. The CDR3 DNA reads as TGTGCCACCAGTGATAATCGGCCCCAGGGGGGAGGTTACACCATATATTTT.

For the CDR3, the DNA is TGTGCCACCAGCAGAGATTTAACGGGGAACACTGAAGCTTTCTTT. Its protein product is CATSRDLTGNTEAFF. The chain uses TRBV15 and TRBJ1-1; unclear D gene. The CDR3 spans 15 residues. Germline V gene sequence: CDR1 LNHNV, CDR2 YYDKDF (reference sequence). The V end lost 0 bases, the J end lost 1 base, and 9 bases lay between the germline ends.

This clone was detected a few times. The chain employs TRBV5-8 and TRBJ2-5; 8 bases fit TRBD1. The CDR3 is 15 residues long. CDR1 and CDR2 from the germline V gene are SGHTS and YDEGEE. The junction had 8 bases not matched to a gene; V was cut back by 5 bases and J by 2 bases. This CDR3 reads CASRSQGARQETQYF. The CDR3 DNA reads as TGTGCCAGCAGATCCCAGGGGGCTCGACAAGAGACCCAGTACTTC.

The gene calls are TRBV6-2 or TRBV6-3 and TRBJ1-2, with D unresolved. Per the germline V gene, CDR1 is MNHEY and CDR2 is SVGEGT. There are 14 residues in the CDR3. Trimming shortened V by 0 bases and J by 2 bases, and 7 bases separated the two germline ends. The CDR3 DNA sequence: TGTGCCAGCAGTTACTCTGGGCCGAACTATGGCTACACCTTC. This sequence encodes CASSYSGPNYGYTF.

The chain employs TRBV7-2 and TRBJ2-6; 7 nucleotides match TRBD1. The CDR3 is made up of 14 amino acids. Trimming at V came to 9 bases and at J to 0 bases, leaving 2 bases not matched to a gene. Per germline, CDR1 SGHTA and CDR2 FQGNSA. CDR3 DNA: TGTGCCAGGAGGACAGGCTCTGGGGCCAACGTCCTGACTTTC. It translates to CARRTGSGANVLTF. The complete variable domain, with remaining parts taken from reference TRBV7-2 and TRBJ2-6, reads GAGVSQSPSNKVTEKGKDVELRCDPISGHTALYWYRQSLGQGLEFLIYFQGNSAPDKSGLPSDRFSAERTGGSVSTLTIQRTQQEDSAVYLCARRTGSGANVLTFGAGSRLTVL.

This clone was counted between two and nine times. The chain links TRBV5-1 to TRBJ1-4; 9 bases line up with TRBD1. This CDR3 contains 14 residues. V was clipped by 4 bases and J by 11 bases; unmatched bases: 9. Per the germline V gene, CDR1 is SGHRS and CDR2 is YFSETQ. The DNA for the CDR3 is TGCGCCAGCAGCATTACAGGGGGCGAATGGAAACTGTTTTTT. Translated: CASSITGGEWKLFF.

This clone came up once. Here the CDR3 reads CASSLGGAGRAFF. CDR3 sequence (DNA): TGTGCCAGCAGCTTGGGAGGGGCGGGCCGGGCTTTCTTT. The V call is TRBV11-3, the J call TRBJ1-1; weak D call: TRBD1 (5 bases). Trimming shortened V by 3 bases and J by 11 bases, and 16 bases separated the two germline ends. The CDR3 is 13 amino acids. In germline, CDR1 is SGHNT, CDR2 YENEEA.

This chain links TRBV27 with TRBJ1-1; 7 bases match TRBD1. The V gene's germline CDR1 is MNHEY and CDR2 SMNVEV (reference sequence). This CDR3 comprises 13 residues. After removal of 9 bases from V and 1 base from J, the junction contained 5 bases not matched to a gene. In DNA, the CDR3 is TGTGCCAGTGCTAGGGGGCGGAACACTGAAGCTTTCTTT. Its protein is CASARGRNTEAFF.

This clone has more than one count but fewer than ten. The chain couples TRBV29-1 to TRBJ2-7; tentative D call: TRBD1 (5 bases). V was clipped by 7 bases and J by 5 bases, with 15 bases between them. There are 12 residues in the CDR3. Germline V gene sequence: CDR1 SQVTM, CDR2 ANQGSEA. The CDR3 DNA sequence: TGCAGCGCATGGGAAAGGGGAAACGAGCAGTACTTC. It specifies CSAWERGNEQYF.

This chain connects TRBV6-2 or TRBV6-3 to TRBJ2-7, with 8 bases that match TRBD1. This CDR3 region has 17 residues. Germline values: CDR1 MNHEY, CDR2 SVGEGT. V lost 0 bases, J lost 3 bases, and 10 bases stayed unmatched. The CDR3 region has the DNA TGTGCCAGCAGTTACTCGAAGGCAGGGGGCAGTCTCTACGAGCAGTACTTC. It translates to CASSYSKAGGSLYEQYF.

This clone was detected once. The CDR3 nucleotides are TGTGCCAGCAGCCGGGGTGGAAACACCATATATTTT. This sequence encodes CASSRGGNTIYF. This chain links TRBV9 with TRBJ1-3, with unresolved D. The germline gives CDR1 SGDLS, CDR2 YYNGEE. CDR3 length: 12 amino acids. Trimming removed 4 bases at V and 3 bases at J, with 5 bases between.

This clone was seen once. The chain uses TRBV2 and TRBJ1-2; no clear D gene. The CDR3 has 14 amino acids. Germline CDR1 is SNHLY and CDR2 is FYNNEI. The V gene lost 3 bases and the J gene lost 3 bases, with 11 bases spanning the gap. The CDR3 DNA sequence: TGTGCCAGCAGTGATGGACTCGGGGACTATGGCTACACCTTC. This translates into CASSDGLGDYGYTF.

The chain uses TRBV28 and TRBJ1-6, with TRBD1 as a possible D gene (6 bases). Germline lookup yields CDR1 MDHEN and CDR2 SYDVKM. Trimming stripped 7 bases from V and 10 bases from J, with 20 bases between. CDR3 length: 15 amino acids. CDR3 DNA sequence: TGTGCCAGCACCCCTCAATACAGGGCTCGGTCACCCCTCCACTTT. Translation gives CASTPQYRARSPLHF. The whole variable domain, remainder taken from reference TRBV28 and TRBJ1-6, is DVKVTQSSRYLVKRTGEKVFLECVQDMDHENMFWYRQDPGLGLRLIYFSYDVKMKEKGDIPEGYSVSREKKERFSLILESASTNQTSMYLCASTPQYRARSPLHFGNGTRLTVT.

CDR3 in DNA: TGTGCCAGCAGCCAAGTTTCAGGTGGCTACACCTTC. Translating it yields CASSQVSGGYTF. This chain joins TRBV3-1 (or the pseudogene TRBV3-2) and TRBJ1-2; D gene unclear. CDR3 length equals 12 residues. The V and J ends lost 1 base and 7 bases respectively, with 7 bases between them. Germline V gene data show CDR1 as LGHDT and CDR2 as YNNKEL (reference sequence).

A few counts support this clone. The chain links TRBV29-1 to TRBJ2-1; TRBD1 matches 9 bases. Looked up from germline, CDR1 is SQVTM and CDR2 is ANQGSEA. V dropped 7 bases and J dropped 4; count of bases not matched to a gene: 8. The CDR3 totals 14 residues. CDR3 sequence: CSGTGQGLYNEQFF. As DNA, the CDR3 is TGCAGCGGGACGGGACAGGGCCTTTACAATGAGCAGTTCTTC.

This chain connects TRBV16 to TRBJ2-7; 9 nucleotides match TRBD1. Germline V gene data show CDR1 as KGHSY and CDR2 as FQNENV. CDR3 length: 14 amino acids. With V trimmed by 5 bases and J by 3 bases, 5 bases remained unmatched. The CDR3 protein is CASSYGQGRYEQYF. In nucleotides, the CDR3 is TGTGCCAGCAGCTACGGACAGGGGCGCTACGAGCAGTACTTC.

V usage is TRBV30 and J usage is TRBJ2-7, with TRBD1 matching 10 bases. The CDR3 extends over 12 amino acids. CDR1 is GTSNPN and CDR2 is SVGIG in the germline V gene (reference sequence). With V trimmed by 5 bases and J by 6 bases, 4 bases remained unmatched. This chain's CDR3 is CAWGDRGTEQYF. The CDR3 nucleotides are TGTGCCTGGGGGGACAGGGGCACCGAGCAGTACTTC.

The rearrangement links TRBV28 to TRBJ1-5, with a tentative D call TRBD1 (5 bases). Between the trimmed V and J ends, which lost 6 bases and 2 bases, there was a span of 23 bases. This CDR3 has 18 amino acids. CDR1 and CDR2 (germline): MDHEN, SYDVKM. The CDR3 sequence is CASSLLSRGQKGNQPQHF. Written as DNA, the CDR3 is TGTGCCAGCAGCCTACTGAGCCGTGGACAAAAGGGCAATCAGCCCCAGCATTTT.

The chain couples TRBV18 to TRBJ1-1; D perhaps matches TRBD1 (5 bases). Per the germline V gene, CDR1 is KGHSH and CDR2 is LQKENI. The CDR3 extends over 16 amino acids. Deletions cut 2 bases from V and 0 bases from J, with 13 bases between. CDR3 bases: TGTGCCAGCTCACCATTGGGAGGGGCCATGAACACTGAAGCTTTCTTT. Its protein product is CASSPLGGAMNTEAFF.

The genes are TRBV11-2 and TRBJ2-3, with 9 nucleotides matching TRBD2. The CDR3 is 17 amino acids. Looked up from germline, CDR1 is SGHAT and CDR2 is FQNNGV. Germline trimming cut 0 bases from V and 2 bases from J; bases unmatched to any gene: 6. The CDR3 region is CASSLEPSGGPTDTQYF. The CDR3 DNA reads as TGTGCCAGCAGCTTAGAGCCCAGCGGGGGGCCCACAGATACGCAGTATTTT. Based on the CDR3 plus reference TRBV11-2 and TRBJ2-3, the full variable domain is EAGVAQSPRYKIIEKRQSVAFWCNPISGHATLYWYQQILGQGPKLLIQFQNNGVVDDSQLPKDRFSAERLKGVDSTLKIQPAKLEDSAVYLCASSLEPSGGPTDTQYFGPGTRLTVL.